This TCR beta chain is from a study of T cell changes during pregnancy in multiple sclerosis. There are 15 residues in the CDR3. Trimming cost V 0 bases and J 0 bases, with 9 bases left between them. Germline V gene sequence: CDR1 GTSNPN, CDR2 SVGIG (reference sequence). Measured with immunoSEQ multiplex PCR; TCRdb has only the in-frame clones, and not every one. The data contain approximately 100,000 clones, 90% to 95% of them singletons. The TCR originated in a female donor with multiple sclerosis, enrolled in a pregnancy study. The sample here was peripheral blood, taken after pregnancy. This chain links TRBV30 with TRBJ2-1; D is unresolved. CDR3 protein: CAWSVGVNSYNEQFF. Here the CDR3 DNA reads TGTGCCTGGAGTGTAGGAGTTAACTCCTACAATGAGCAGTTCTTC.